This T cell receptor (beta chain) stems from a study of CD8+CD57+ T cells in acquired aplastic anemia. Study as a whole: An average of roughly 2.9 ug of DNA was obtained from sorted CD4+ and CD8+ cells.

The use of genomic DNA as template underpinned the TCR beta VDJ and CDR3 profiling. One entry per CDR3 protein results from TCRdb running MiXCR on the reads. Found here are roughly 300,000 distinct CDR3 sequences, around 60% of them singletons; the top ten hold approximately 8.2%. Note on this clonotype: Its antigen remains unknown.

Study-level points and caveats: The same twenty-nine CD8+ CDR3 sequences occurred in patients and in controls. Between patients and controls, CD8+ Simpson's diversity did not vary significantly.

This CDR3 is built from 8 residues. Trimming shortened V by 5 bases and J by 12 bases, and 0 bases separated the two germline ends. Germline V gene sequence: CDR1 SGHRS, CDR2 YFSETQ. The material sequenced was sorted CD4+, CD8+, or CD8+CD57+ T cells (not recorded which) from PBMCs. This chain connects TRBV5-1 to TRBJ1-6; D gene unclear. This TCR derives from a human donor with severe aplastic anemia or a healthy control (not recorded which). CDR3 sequence (DNA): TGCGCCAGCAGACCCCTCCACTTT. Its protein is CASRPLHF. The full variable domain, completed using reference TRBV5-1 and TRBJ1-6, is KAGVTQTPRYLIKTRGQQVTLSCSPISGHRSVSWYQQTPGQGLQFLFEYFSETQRNKGNFPGRFSGRQFSNSRSEMNVSTLELGDSALYLCASRPLHFGNGTRLTVT.